The clone carrying this TCR beta chain was seen just once. As yet, its antigen is unknown. The sample belongs to a study of cytomegalovirus exposure and HLA in healthy donors. About the research overall: Early released data had 80 million or so unique TCRs, all coming from HLA-typed donors.

PCR primers comprised 60 Vbeta and 13 Jbeta primers. Sequencing was performed with immunoSEQ multiplex PCR; in TCRdb, only in-frame clones are kept and a portion is missing. The sample holds under 150,000 clones, roughly four fifths seen once. Findings and limits, study-wide: Certain sequence variants were highly shared and formed a cluster, and this cluster was likely a sequencing artifact.

The source is a woman between 40 and 55 years old in good health and CMV-seronegative. Sequenced material: PBMCs.

CDR3 protein: CASSPLGGGGNEQFF. The DNA of the CDR3 is TGCGCCAGCAGCCCGTTGGGGGGCGGGGGGAATGAGCAGTTCTTC. The chain joins TRBV5-1 to TRBJ2-1; 8 nucleotides align to TRBD2. V was pared by 4 bases and J by 7 bases, with 10 bases of the junction left unmatched. This CDR3 has 15 residues. Looked up from germline, CDR1 is SGHRS and CDR2 is YFSETQ.